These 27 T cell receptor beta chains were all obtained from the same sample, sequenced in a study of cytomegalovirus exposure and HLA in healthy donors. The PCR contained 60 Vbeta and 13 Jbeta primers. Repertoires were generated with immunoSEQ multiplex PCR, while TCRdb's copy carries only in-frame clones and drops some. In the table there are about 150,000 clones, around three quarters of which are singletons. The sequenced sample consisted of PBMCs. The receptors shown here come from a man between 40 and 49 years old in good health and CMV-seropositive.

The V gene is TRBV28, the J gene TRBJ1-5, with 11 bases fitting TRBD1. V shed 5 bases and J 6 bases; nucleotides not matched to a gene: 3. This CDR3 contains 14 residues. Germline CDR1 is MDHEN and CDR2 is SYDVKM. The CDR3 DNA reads TGTGCCAGCAGTATCGGGACAGGGGGTCAGCCCCAGCATTTT. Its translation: CASSIGTGGQPQHF.

The CDR3 nucleotides read TGTGCCAGCAGTTACTCGGGACTCTTGAACACCGGGGAGCTGTTTTTT. It specifies CASSYSGLLNTGELFF. The rearrangement uses TRBV6-5 and TRBJ2-2; possibly TRBD2 for D (6 bases). CDR3 length equals 16 residues. The V end lost 0 bases, the J end lost 1 base, and 9 bases lay between the germline ends. The V gene's germline CDR1 is MNHEY and CDR2 SVGAGI.

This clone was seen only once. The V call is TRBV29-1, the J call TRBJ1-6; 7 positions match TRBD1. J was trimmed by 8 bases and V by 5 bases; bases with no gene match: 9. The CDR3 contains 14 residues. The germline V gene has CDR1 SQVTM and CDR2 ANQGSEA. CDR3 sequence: CSVMEGAMDSPLHF. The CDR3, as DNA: TGCAGCGTTATGGAGGGGGCAATGGATTCACCCCTCCACTTT.

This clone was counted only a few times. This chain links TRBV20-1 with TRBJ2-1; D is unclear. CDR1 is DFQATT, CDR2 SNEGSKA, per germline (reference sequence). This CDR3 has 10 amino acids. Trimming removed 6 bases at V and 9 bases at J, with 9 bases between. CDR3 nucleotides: TGCAGTGCCCTGGTCAGTGAGCAGTTCTTC. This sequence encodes CSALVSEQFF.

The DNA of the CDR3 is TGTGCCAGTATTCCCGGTAGCAGCTCGAGGGTCGGGGAGCTGTTTTTT. Translation gives CASIPGSSSRVGELFF. The chain uses TRBV19 and TRBJ2-2; a possible D gene is TRBD2 (5 bases). Trimming cost V 7 bases and J 7 bases, with 22 bases left between them. The CDR3 contains 16 residues. Germline CDR1 and CDR2: LNHDA and SQIVND (reference sequence).

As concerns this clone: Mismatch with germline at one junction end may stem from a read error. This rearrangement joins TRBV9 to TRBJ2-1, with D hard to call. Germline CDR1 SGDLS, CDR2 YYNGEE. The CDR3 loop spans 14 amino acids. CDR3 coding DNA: TGTGCCAGCAGCGTTTCACCCGTGAACAATGGGCAGTTCTTC. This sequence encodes CASSVSPVNNGQFF.

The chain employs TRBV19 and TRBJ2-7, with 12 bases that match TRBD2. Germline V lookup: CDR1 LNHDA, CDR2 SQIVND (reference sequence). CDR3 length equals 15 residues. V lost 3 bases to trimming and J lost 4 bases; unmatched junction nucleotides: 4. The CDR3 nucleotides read TGTGCCAGTAGTATCGGAGGACTAGCGGGATACGAGCAGTACTTC. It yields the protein CASSIGGLAGYEQYF.

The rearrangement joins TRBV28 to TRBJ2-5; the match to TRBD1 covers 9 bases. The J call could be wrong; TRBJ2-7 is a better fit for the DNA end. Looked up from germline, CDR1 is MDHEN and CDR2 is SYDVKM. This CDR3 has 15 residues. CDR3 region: CASLRGDRVFHEQYF. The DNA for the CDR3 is TGTGCCAGCCTAAGGGGGGACAGGGTCTTCCACGAGCAGTACTTC.

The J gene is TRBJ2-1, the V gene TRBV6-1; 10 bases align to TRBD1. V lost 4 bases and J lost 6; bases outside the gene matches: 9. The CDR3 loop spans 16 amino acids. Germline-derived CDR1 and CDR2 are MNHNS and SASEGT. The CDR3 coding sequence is TGTGCCAGCAGTGCGTTTGACAGGGGGCAGAGCAATGAGCAGTTCTTC. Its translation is CASSAFDRGQSNEQFF.

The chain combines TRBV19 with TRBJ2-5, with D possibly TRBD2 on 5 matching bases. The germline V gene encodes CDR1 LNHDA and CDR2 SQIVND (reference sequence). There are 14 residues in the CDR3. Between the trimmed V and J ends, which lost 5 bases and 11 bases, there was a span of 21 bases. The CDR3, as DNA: TGTGCCAGTAGTGTCCTAGCCGGGGTCGAAGGGCAGTACTTC. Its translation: CASSVLAGVEGQYF.

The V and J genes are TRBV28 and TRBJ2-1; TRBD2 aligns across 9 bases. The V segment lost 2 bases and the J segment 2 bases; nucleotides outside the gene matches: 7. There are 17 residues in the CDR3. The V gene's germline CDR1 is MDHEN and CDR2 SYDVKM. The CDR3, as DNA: TGTGCCAGCAGTTTAAGCCTGACTAGCGGTACCTACAATGAGCAGTTCTTC. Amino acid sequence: CASSLSLTSGTYNEQFF.

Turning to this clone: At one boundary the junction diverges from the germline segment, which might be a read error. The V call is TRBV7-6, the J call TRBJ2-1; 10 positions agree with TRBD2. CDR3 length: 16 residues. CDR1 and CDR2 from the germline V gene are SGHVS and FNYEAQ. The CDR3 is CASSLYSGRSFNEQFF. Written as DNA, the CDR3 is TGTGCCAGCAGCCTCTATAGCGGGAGGTCCTTCAATGAGCAGTTCTTC.

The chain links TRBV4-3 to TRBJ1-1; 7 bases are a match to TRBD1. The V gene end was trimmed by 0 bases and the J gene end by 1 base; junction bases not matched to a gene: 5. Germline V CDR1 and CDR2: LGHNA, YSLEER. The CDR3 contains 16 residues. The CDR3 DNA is TGCGCCAGCAGCCAAGACCCGGGACAGTGGAACACTGAAGCTTTCTTT. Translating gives CASSQDPGQWNTEAFF.

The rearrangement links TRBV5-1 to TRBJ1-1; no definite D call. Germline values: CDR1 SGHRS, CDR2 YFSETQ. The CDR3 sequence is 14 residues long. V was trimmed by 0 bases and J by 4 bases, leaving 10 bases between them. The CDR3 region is CASSLGGSITEAFF. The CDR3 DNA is TGCGCCAGCAGCTTGGGAGGGAGTATCACTGAAGCTTTCTTT.

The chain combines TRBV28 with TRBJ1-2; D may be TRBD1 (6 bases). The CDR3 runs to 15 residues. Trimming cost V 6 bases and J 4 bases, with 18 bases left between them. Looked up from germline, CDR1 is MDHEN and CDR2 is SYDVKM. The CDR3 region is CASSRQGGGTYGYTF. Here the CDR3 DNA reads TGTGCCAGCAGCCGGCAAGGGGGGGGGACCTATGGCTACACCTTC.

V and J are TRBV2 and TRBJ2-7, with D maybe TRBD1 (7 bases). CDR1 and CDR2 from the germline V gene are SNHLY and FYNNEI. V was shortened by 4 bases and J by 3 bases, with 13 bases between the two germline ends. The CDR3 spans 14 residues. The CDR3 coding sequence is TGTGCCAGCAGTGTGTGGGGGGACAGCTACGAGCAGTACTTC. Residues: CASSVWGDSYEQYF.

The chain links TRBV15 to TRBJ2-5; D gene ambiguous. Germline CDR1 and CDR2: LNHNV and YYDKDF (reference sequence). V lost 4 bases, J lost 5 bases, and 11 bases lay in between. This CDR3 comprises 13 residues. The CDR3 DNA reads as TGTGCCACCAGCAAGACTCGTTCGGAGACCCAGTACTTC. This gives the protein CATSKTRSETQYF.

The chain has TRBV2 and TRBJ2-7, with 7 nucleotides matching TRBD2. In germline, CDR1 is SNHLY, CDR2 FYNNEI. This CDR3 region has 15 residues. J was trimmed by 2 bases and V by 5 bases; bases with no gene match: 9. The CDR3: CASSPTTSVPYEQYF. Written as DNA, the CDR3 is TGTGCCAGCAGTCCGACAACTAGCGTCCCCTACGAGCAGTACTTC.

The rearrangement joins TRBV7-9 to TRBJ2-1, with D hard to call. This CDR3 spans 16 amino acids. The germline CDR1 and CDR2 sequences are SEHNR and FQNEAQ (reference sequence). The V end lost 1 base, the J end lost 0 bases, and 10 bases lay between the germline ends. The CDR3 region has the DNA TGTGCCAGCAGCTTAGGGAGTCTGAGCTCCTACAATGAGCAGTTCTTC. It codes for CASSLGSLSSYNEQFF.

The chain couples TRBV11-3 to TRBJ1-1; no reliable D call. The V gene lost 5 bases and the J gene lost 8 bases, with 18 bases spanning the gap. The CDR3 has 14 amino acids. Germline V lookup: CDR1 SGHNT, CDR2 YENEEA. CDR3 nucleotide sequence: TGTGCCAGCAGCCCAGACGGGGAGGACGGGGAAGCTTTCTTT. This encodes CASSPDGEDGEAFF.

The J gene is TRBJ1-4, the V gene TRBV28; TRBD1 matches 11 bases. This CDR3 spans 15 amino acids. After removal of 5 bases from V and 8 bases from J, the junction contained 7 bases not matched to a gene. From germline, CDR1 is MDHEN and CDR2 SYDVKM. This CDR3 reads CASSTRTGGPEKLFF. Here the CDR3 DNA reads TGTGCCAGCAGTACCAGGACAGGGGGCCCGGAAAAACTGTTTTTT.

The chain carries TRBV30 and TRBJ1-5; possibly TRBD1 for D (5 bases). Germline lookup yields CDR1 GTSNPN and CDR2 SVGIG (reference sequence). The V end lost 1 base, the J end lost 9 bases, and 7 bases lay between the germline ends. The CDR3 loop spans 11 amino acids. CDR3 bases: TGTGCCTGGAGTGGGCAGGGGCCCCAGCATTTT. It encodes CAWSGQGPQHF.

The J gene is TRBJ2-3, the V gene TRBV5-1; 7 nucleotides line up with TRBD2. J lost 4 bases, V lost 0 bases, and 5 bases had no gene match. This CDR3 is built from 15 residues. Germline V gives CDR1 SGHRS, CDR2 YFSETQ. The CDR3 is CASSLALAAADTQYF. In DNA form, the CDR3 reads TGCGCCAGCAGCTTGGCTCTAGCGGCAGCAGATACGCAGTATTTT.

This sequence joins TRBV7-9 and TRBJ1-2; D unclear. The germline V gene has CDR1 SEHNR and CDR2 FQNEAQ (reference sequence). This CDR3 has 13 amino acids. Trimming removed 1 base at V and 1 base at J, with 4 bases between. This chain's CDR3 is CASSLGVNYGYTF. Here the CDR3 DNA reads TGTGCCAGCAGCTTAGGAGTTAACTATGGCTACACCTTC.

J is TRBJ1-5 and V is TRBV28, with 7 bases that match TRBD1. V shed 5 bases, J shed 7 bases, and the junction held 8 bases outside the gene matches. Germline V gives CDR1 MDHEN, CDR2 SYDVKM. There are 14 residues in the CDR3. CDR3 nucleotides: TGTGCCAGCAGTCTCTACAGGGGAGGCCAGCCCCAGCATTTT. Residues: CASSLYRGGQPQHF.

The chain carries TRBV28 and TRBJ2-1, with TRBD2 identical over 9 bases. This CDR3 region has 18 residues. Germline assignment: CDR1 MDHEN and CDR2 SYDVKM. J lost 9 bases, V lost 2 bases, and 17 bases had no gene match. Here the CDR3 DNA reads TGTGCCAGCAGTTTACCTCGGATCAATCGCGGGAGGGCCGGTGAGCAGTTCTTC. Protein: CASSLPRINRGRAGEQFF.

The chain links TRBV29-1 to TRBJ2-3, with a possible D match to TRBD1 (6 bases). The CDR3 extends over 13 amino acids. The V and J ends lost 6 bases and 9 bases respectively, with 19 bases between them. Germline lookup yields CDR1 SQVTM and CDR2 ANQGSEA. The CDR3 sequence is CSVRGPPLGTQYF. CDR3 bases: TGCAGCGTCAGGGGACCCCCTCTAGGAACGCAGTATTTT.